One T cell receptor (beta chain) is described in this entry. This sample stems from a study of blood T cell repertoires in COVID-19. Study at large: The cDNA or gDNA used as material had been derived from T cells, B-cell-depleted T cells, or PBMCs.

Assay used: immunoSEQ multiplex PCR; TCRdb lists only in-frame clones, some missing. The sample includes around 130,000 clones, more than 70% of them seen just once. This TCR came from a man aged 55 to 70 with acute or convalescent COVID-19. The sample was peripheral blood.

For the CDR3, the DNA is TGCGCCAGCAGCGCGGGACTAGCGGGGGGCGAGCAGTACTTC. Translated, it gives CASSAGLAGGEQYF. The rearrangement links TRBV5-1 to TRBJ2-7, with 15 nucleotides matching TRBD2. Unmatched junction bases numbered 2, after V lost 4 bases and J lost 6 bases. Germline lookup yields CDR1 SGHRS and CDR2 YFSETQ. The CDR3 runs to 14 residues. The full variable domain, rest sourced from reference TRBV5-1 and TRBJ2-7, is KAGVTQTPRYLIKTRGQQVTLSCSPISGHRSVSWYQQTPGQGLQFLFEYFSETQRNKGNFPGRFSGRQFSNSRSEMNVSTLELGDSALYLCASSAGLAGGEQYFGPGTRLTVT.